The rows below give T cell receptor beta chains drawn from one sample of a study of vaccination effects on CD4 cells after COVID-19. Assay used: immunoSEQ multiplex PCR; TCRdb lists only in-frame clones, some missing. The data hold over 60,000 clones, with about 74% observed a single time. No antigen has been assigned to these receptors. The sequencing here drew on CD4+ T cells from PBMCs cultured with HCoV-229E spike peptides, taken after COVID-19 vaccination. Every receptor here comes from a human donor who received a COVID-19 vaccine. The CDR3 runs from the conserved cysteine through the conserved F or W. D genes are given only for firm matches. Only some rows state a clone size, as once, few, many or a class for expanded clones.

TRBV15	TRBJ2-3	NA	TRBD1	CATAYPDRGDTQYF	TGTGCCACGGCCTACCCGGACAGGGGTGATACGCAGTATTTT
TRBV5-1	TRBJ2-2	NA	TRBD1	CASSPGAGGSGELFF	TGCGCCAGCAGCCCCGGCGCAGGGGGCTCCGGGGAGCTGTTTTTT
TRBV5-6	TRBJ1-2	NA	TRBD1	CASSYDRDDYGYTF	TGTGCCAGCAGCTATGACAGGGATGACTATGGCTACACCTTC
TRBV11-2	TRBJ1-6	once	TRBD1	CASSIRDRGGSPLHF	TGTGCCAGCAGCATCCGGGACAGGGGGGGTTCACCCCTCCACTTT
TRBV29-1	TRBJ1-6	NA	NA	CSVDEGGGSPLHF	TGCAGCGTTGATGAGGGCGGGGGATCACCCCTCCACTTT
TRBV4-1	TRBJ2-5	NA	TRBD2	CASSQIPGLGAETQYF	TGCGCCAGCAGCCAGATCCCGGGACTAGGAGCGGAGACCCAGTACTTC
TRBV28	TRBJ2-3	NA	TRBD1	CASSRGQGLRSQYF	TGTGCCAGCAGCCGGGGACAGGGCCTCCGTTCGCAGTATTTT
TRBV29-1	TRBJ1-1	once	NA	CTPLALLDGGPFF	TGCACCCCTTTAGCCCTACTGGATGGGGGACCTTTCTTT
TRBV19	TRBJ1-6	NA	NA	CASSSRYNSPLHF	TGTGCCAGTAGTAGCCGGTATAATTCACCCCTCCACTTT
TRBV5-1	TRBJ2-1	NA	TRBD2	CASSFALAGGQGSYNEQFF	TGCGCCAGCAGCTTCGCGCTAGCGGGGGGGCAAGGCTCCTACAATGAGCAGTTCTTC
TRBV5-1	TRBJ2-5	once	NA	CASSLEVGVAETQYF	TGCGCCAGCAGCTTGGAGGTTGGGGTCGCTGAGACCCAGTACTTC
TRBV2	TRBJ1-1	NA	TRBD1	CASILQGYTEAFF	TGTGCCAGCATACTACAGGGGTACACTGAAGCTTTCTTT
TRBV12-5	TRBJ2-1	NA	TRBD2	CASGLWGRGANSYNEQFF	TGTGCTAGTGGATTGTGGGGGAGGGGAGCAAACTCCTACAATGAGCAGTTCTTC
TRBV7-3	TRBJ2-3	NA	NA	CASSPPRFDSTSTDTQYF	TGTGCCAGCAGCCCCCCCCGTTTCGACAGTACTAGCACAGATACGCAGTATTTT
TRBV6-5	TRBJ1-5	few	NA	CASSYSGGRGQPQHF	TGTGCCAGCAGTTACTCAGGGGGGCGAGGCCAGCCCCAGCATTTT
TRBV5-1	TRBJ1-2	NA	TRBD1	CASSFGDRQGNGYTF	TGCGCCAGCAGCTTCGGTGACAGACAGGGGAACGGCTACACCTTC
TRBV4-3	TRBJ2-1	NA	TRBD2	CASSQDLTGGPGNEQFF	TGCGCCAGCAGCCAAGATCTTACGGGGGGGCCGGGTAATGAGCAGTTCTTC
TRBV3-1/TRBV3-2	TRBJ1-3	NA	NA	CASSQRGLGNTIYF	TGTGCCAGCAGCCAAAGGGGACTCGGGAACACCATATATTTT
TRBV29-1	TRBJ1-1	NA	NA	CSVDVRGNTEAFF	TGCAGCGTTGACGTCAGGGGGAACACTGAAGCTTTCTTT
TRBV2	TRBJ1-3	NA	NA	CASLKGGSEAGNTIYF	TGTGCCAGCCTAAAGGGGGGGTCGGAGGCTGGAAACACCATATATTTT
TRBV9	TRBJ2-5	NA	TRBD1	CASTMGQGGETQYF	TGTGCCAGCACCATGGGACAGGGCGGGGAGACCCAGTACTTC
TRBV6-6	TRBJ1-1	once	NA	CASSYSIGENTEAFF	TGTGCCAGCAGTTACTCGATAGGTGAAAACACTGAAGCTTTCTTT
TRBV10-3	TRBJ1-2	once	NA	CAISESGVGYTF	TGTGCCATCAGTGAGTCTGGGGTCGGCTACACCTTC
TRBV9	TRBJ1-4	NA	NA	CASSVVEGPNEKLFF	TGTGCCAGCAGCGTAGTTGAGGGACCCAATGAAAAACTGTTTTTT
TRBV7-3	TRBJ2-5	NA	TRBD2	CASRVSGGDETQYF	TGTGCCAGCAGGGTGAGCGGGGGAGACGAGACCCAGTACTTC
TRBV15	TRBJ2-1	once	NA	CATSRDIKGNEQFF	TGTGCCACCAGCAGAGATATAAAGGGTAATGAGCAGTTCTTC
TRBV30	TRBJ2-5	NA	NA	CAWSVSQTQYF	TGTGCCTGGAGTGTCTCCCAGACCCAGTACTTC
TRBV2	TRBJ2-3	NA	NA	CASSEALLGTDTQYF	TGTGCCAGCAGTGAAGCGCTTTTAGGCACAGATACGCAGTATTTT
TRBV5-1	TRBJ1-2	NA	NA	CASSPGQLYGYTF	TGCGCCAGCAGCCCCGGACAGCTCTATGGCTACACCTTC
TRBV9	TRBJ1-6	few	NA	CASSVEEGTPLHF	TGTGCCAGCAGCGTAGAGGAGGGTACACCCCTCCACTTT
TRBV15	TRBJ1-5	few	NA	CATSRDRGGQPQHF	TGTGCCACCAGCAGAGACAGGGGCGGTCAGCCCCAGCATTTT
TRBV7-2	TRBJ2-5	few	TRBD1	CASSTDRGRYQETQYF	TGTGCCAGCAGCACCGACAGGGGCAGGTACCAAGAGACCCAGTACTTC
TRBV7-8	TRBJ2-1	NA	TRBD1	CASSIGQGWNEQFF	TGTGCCAGCAGCATAGGACAGGGCTGGAATGAGCAGTTCTTC
TRBV7-2	TRBJ2-3	once	NA	CASSLQGTSTDTQYF	TGTGCCAGCAGCCTACAAGGGACGAGCACAGATACGCAGTATTTT
TRBV24-1	TRBJ2-2	NA	TRBD1	CATSEDRGFTGELFF	TGTGCCACCAGTGAGGACAGGGGATTCACCGGGGAGCTGTTTTTT
TRBV4-1	TRBJ1-5	few	NA	CASSQEEAAGGLAQPQHF	TGCGCCAGCAGCCAAGAAGAGGCGGCCGGGGGACTTGCTCAGCCCCAGCATTTT